A single T cell receptor (beta chain) is shown here with its context. CDR1 is MNHEY and CDR2 is SVGAGI in the germline V gene. CDR3 size: 13 residues. V trimming: 7 bases; J trimming: 5 bases; junction bases outside the gene matches: 5. TCRdb independently ran MiXCR on the 5' RACE reads; one entry per CDR3 protein. The top ten clones hold 2% to 2.5% of a sample with about 54,000 distinct CDR3 sequences, over 15% of them seen once. This clonotype originated in a female donor with breast cancer. V is TRBV6-5 and J is TRBJ2-5; TRBD2 aligns across 9 bases. Specimen: naive CD4+ T cells sorted from blood. Subset denoted: naive CD4+ T cells, CD4+CD45RA+CD25-. The CDR3 bases are TGTGCCAGCACCGTTAGCGGGGGCGAGACCCAGTACTTC. Translated, it gives CASTVSGGETQYF.